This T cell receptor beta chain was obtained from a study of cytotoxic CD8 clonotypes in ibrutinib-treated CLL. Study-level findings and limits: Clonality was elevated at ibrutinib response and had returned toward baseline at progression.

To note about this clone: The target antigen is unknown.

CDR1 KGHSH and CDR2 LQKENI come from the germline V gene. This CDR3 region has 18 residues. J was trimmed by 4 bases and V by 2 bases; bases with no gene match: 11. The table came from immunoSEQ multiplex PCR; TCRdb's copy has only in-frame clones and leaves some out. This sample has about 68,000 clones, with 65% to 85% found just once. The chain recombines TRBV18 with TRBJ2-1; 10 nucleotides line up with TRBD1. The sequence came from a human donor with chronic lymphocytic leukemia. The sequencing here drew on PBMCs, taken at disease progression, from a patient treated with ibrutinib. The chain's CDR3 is CASSPEERGTGVYNEQFF. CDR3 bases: TGTGCCAGCTCACCAGAAGAGCGGGGGACAGGGGTATACAATGAGCAGTTCTTC.